This TCR beta chain was observed in a study of T cell changes during pregnancy in multiple sclerosis. CDR1 SQVTM and CDR2 ANQGSEA come from the germline V gene. The CDR3 runs 13 residues. With 5 bases removed from V and 4 bases from J, the gap between germline ends came to 12 bases. The table came from immunoSEQ multiplex PCR; TCRdb's copy has only in-frame clones and leaves some out. The sample has around 19,000 clones, around nine tenths seen once. The source was CD8+ T cells from peripheral blood mononuclear cells, collected after pregnancy. This chain joins TRBV29-1 and TRBJ2-1; perhaps TRBD1 as D (6 bases). The sequence was collected from a female donor in good health, enrolled as a control in a pregnancy study. Here the CDR3 DNA reads TGCAGCGTTCCCGGGACAAAATACAATGAGCAGTTCTTC. Translation gives CSVPGTKYNEQFF.